Sequencing of this T cell receptor (beta chain) was carried out in a study of breast tumors, draining lymph nodes, adjacent tissues. The study, taken as a whole, reports: Tumor and nontumor repertoires were significantly more similar in luminal-like than in basal-like breast cancer. Compared with lymph nodes, tumors were less diverse; compared with nontumor tissue, more. That most tumor T cells come from lymph nodes remained unproven.

This clonotype was counted at least ten times. The antigen is not known. One entry per CDR3 protein, called by TCRdb with MiXCR from the multiplex PCR reads. The repertoire holds about 80,000 distinct CDR3 sequences, with roughly 19% as singletons. Breast cancer patients provided tissue from their axillary draining lymph nodes. The germline V gene has CDR1 DFQATT and CDR2 SNEGSKA (reference sequence). The junction had 6 bases not matched to a gene; V was cut back by 4 bases and J by 8 bases. This CDR3 is 15 amino acids long. This TCR was recovered from a female donor with breast cancer. Some clones in this sample may be carry-over from other donors' samples. V and J are TRBV20-1 and TRBJ2-1; 15 bases are a match to TRBD2. Sequencing was carried out using axillary lymph node tissue. The CDR3, as DNA: TGCAGTGCTACCACGGGACTAGCGGGAGGTCATGAGCAGTTCTTC. This gives the protein CSATTGLAGGHEQFF.